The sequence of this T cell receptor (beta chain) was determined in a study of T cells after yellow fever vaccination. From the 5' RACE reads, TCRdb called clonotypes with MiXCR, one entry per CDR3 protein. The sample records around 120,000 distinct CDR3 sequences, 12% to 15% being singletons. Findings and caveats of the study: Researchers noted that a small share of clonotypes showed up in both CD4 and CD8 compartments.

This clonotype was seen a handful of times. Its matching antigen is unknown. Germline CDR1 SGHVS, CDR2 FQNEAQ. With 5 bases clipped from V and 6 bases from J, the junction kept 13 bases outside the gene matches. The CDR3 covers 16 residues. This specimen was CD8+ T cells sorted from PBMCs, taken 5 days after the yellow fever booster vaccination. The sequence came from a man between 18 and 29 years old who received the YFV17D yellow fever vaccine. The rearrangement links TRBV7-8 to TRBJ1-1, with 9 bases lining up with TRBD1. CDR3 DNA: TGTGCCAGCAGCCCCCCGGACAGGGGCTTTTGGGCTGAAGCTTTCTTT. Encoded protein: CASSPPDRGFWAEAFF.